Each of the 27 T cell receptor beta chains below was sequenced from the same sample in a study of lymphopenia after photon versus proton radiotherapy. Libraries were prepared by immunoSEQ multiplex PCR; TCRdb keeps only in-frame clonotypes and omits some of them. The sample carries approximately 35,000 clones, 85% to 90% recorded once. The specimen comprised peripheral blood, sampled from a patient treated with photon-based radiotherapy. The source is a woman in her forties or fifties with pancreatic cancer.

The CDR3 region is CASSEGNSGRAEETQYF. CDR3 DNA: TGTGCCAGCAGTGAAGGGAATAGCGGGAGGGCCGAAGAGACCCAGTACTTC. This chain connects TRBV6-1 to TRBJ2-5; 11 bases align to TRBD2. V shed 1 base and J 3 bases; nucleotides not matched to a gene: 7. This CDR3 contains 17 residues. CDR1 and CDR2 from the germline V gene are MNHNS and SASEGT.

V gene TRBV9 combines with J gene TRBJ1-3; the D gene is possibly TRBD1 (5 bases). The germline V gene encodes CDR1 SGDLS and CDR2 YYNGEE. CDR3 length: 18 residues. V was cut by 1 base and J by 0 bases, with 17 bases left in between. The CDR3 protein is CASSVFDGVGGSGNTIYF. CDR3 nucleotides: TGTGCCAGCAGCGTATTCGATGGGGTCGGGGGCTCTGGAAACACCATATATTTT.

The genes are TRBV25-1 and TRBJ1-4; 9 bases fit TRBD1. CDR1 is MGHDK, CDR2 SYGVNS, per germline. The CDR3 runs 14 residues. The V segment lost 4 bases and the J segment 9 bases; nucleotides outside the gene matches: 6. CDR3 coding DNA: TGTGCCAGCAGTGTACCGGGACAGGGTAAAAAACTGTTTTTT. Translation: CASSVPGQGKKLFF.

The chain carries TRBV6-6 and TRBJ2-3, with D perhaps matching TRBD1 or TRBD2 (5 bases each). Looked up from germline, CDR1 is MNHNY and CDR2 is SVGAGI (reference sequence). The CDR3 runs to 15 residues. Trimming stripped 6 bases from V and 2 bases from J, with 15 bases between. The DNA for the CDR3 is TGTGCCAGCAGCATCCGGGACCCTTACACAGATACGCAGTATTTT. It specifies CASSIRDPYTDTQYF.

The CDR3 nucleotides are TGCGCCAGCAGCCAAACTAGCGCCGGGGAGCTGTTTTTT. This codes for CASSQTSAGELFF. The chain uses TRBV4-3 and TRBJ2-2; TRBD2 matches at 7 bases. This CDR3 spans 13 amino acids. Germline trimming cut 2 bases from V and 6 bases from J; bases unmatched to any gene: 0. CDR1 is LGHNA, CDR2 YSLEER, per germline.

CDR3 DNA: TGTGCCAGTAGTATAGCTACTAGCGGGAGTTGGGCAGATACGCAGTATTTT. Its protein product is CASSIATSGSWADTQYF. The V call is TRBV19, the J call TRBJ2-3; 11 nucleotides match TRBD2. The germline V gene encodes CDR1 LNHDA and CDR2 SQIVND (reference sequence). With 1 base clipped from V and 4 bases from J, the junction kept 7 bases outside the gene matches. This CDR3 is 17 amino acids long.

This chain joins TRBV29-1 and TRBJ2-7, with D tentatively TRBD1 (6 bases). Germline V lookup: CDR1 SQVTM, CDR2 ANQGSEA. The CDR3 loop spans 12 amino acids. Deletions cut 7 bases from V and 1 base from J, with 11 bases between. CDR3 bases: TGCAGCGCGGGACACCAATCCTACGAGCAGTACTTC. This gives the protein CSAGHQSYEQYF.

The V gene is TRBV5-8, the J gene TRBJ1-5; 11 nucleotides line up with TRBD1. The trim removed 1 base at V and 2 bases at J, leaving 2 bases unmatched. CDR1 and CDR2 from the germline V gene are SGHTS and YDEGEE. This CDR3 comprises 16 residues. The CDR3 loop reads CASSLWTGGGNQPQHF. CDR3 sequence (DNA): TGTGCCAGCAGCTTGTGGACAGGGGGCGGCAATCAGCCCCAGCATTTT.

This clone showed up just once. The V and J genes are TRBV6-6 and TRBJ1-5; 8 nucleotides line up with TRBD1. Germline-derived CDR1 and CDR2 are MNHNY and SVGAGI (reference sequence). Trimming took 6 bases from V and 5 from J; bases not matched to a gene: 9. The CDR3 loop spans 15 amino acids. CDR3 amino acids: CASSSGTGVHQPQHF. The CDR3 coding sequence is TGTGCCAGCAGCTCAGGGACAGGAGTCCATCAGCCCCAGCATTTT.

This chain joins TRBV5-6 and TRBJ2-1; 10 bases are a match to TRBD1. The germline V gene has CDR1 SGHDT and CDR2 YYEEEE. The CDR3 sequence is 15 residues long. Germline trimming cut 2 bases from V and 9 bases from J; bases unmatched to any gene: 8. The CDR3 DNA reads as TGTGCCAGCAGCTTTTCGGGACAGGGGTTCGGTGAGCAGTTCTTC. Its protein is CASSFSGQGFGEQFF. Drawing the rest from reference TRBV5-6 and TRBJ2-1, the complete variable domain is DAGVTQSPTHLIKTRGQQVTLRCSPKSGHDTVSWYQQALGQGPQFIFQYYEEEERQRGNFPDRFSGHQFPNYSSELNVNALLLGDSALYLCASSFSGQGFGEQFFGPGTRLTVL.

The CDR3, as DNA: TGTGCCTCCGCAGAAAGCAATCAGCCCCAGCATTTT. As protein: CASAESNQPQHF. The J gene is TRBJ1-5, the V gene TRBV7-9; D remains ambiguous. V lost 11 bases, J lost 1 base, and 9 bases lay in between. Germline CDR1 reads SEHNR; CDR2 reads FQNEAQ (reference sequence). There are 12 residues in the CDR3.

The chain couples TRBV5-6 to TRBJ2-1, with 9 bases lining up with TRBD1. The germline gives CDR1 SGHDT, CDR2 YYEEEE. V shed 3 bases and J 5 bases; nucleotides not matched to a gene: 3. This CDR3 is 14 amino acids long. CDR3 loop: CASSSGTGNNEQFF. The CDR3 nucleotides are TGTGCCAGCAGCTCCGGGACAGGGAACAATGAGCAGTTCTTC.

This chain uses TRBV10-1 with TRBJ2-7; 7 bases are shared with TRBD1. The CDR3 is made up of 14 amino acids. Per the germline V gene, CDR1 is WNHNN and CDR2 is SYGVQD (reference sequence). Unmatched junction bases numbered 10, after V lost 6 bases and J lost 5 bases. This chain's CDR3 is CASRGTAIRDEQYF. The CDR3 DNA reads TGCGCCAGCAGAGGGACAGCAATCAGGGACGAGCAGTACTTC.

The genes are TRBV19 and TRBJ1-2; D ambiguous. Per the germline V gene, CDR1 is LNHDA and CDR2 is SQIVND (reference sequence). V lost 3 bases and J lost 2, with 1 base in between. This CDR3 comprises 11 residues. CDR3 DNA: TGTGCCAGTAGTATCAACTATGGCTACACCTTC. Translation: CASSINYGYTF. Variable domain in full (rest from reference TRBV19 and TRBJ1-2): DGGITQSPKYLFRKEGQNVTLSCEQNLNHDAMYWYRQDPGQGLRLIYYSQIVNDFQKGDIAEGYSVSREKKESFPLTVTSAQKNPTAFYLCASSINYGYTFGSGTRLTVV.

The rearrangement uses TRBV18 and TRBJ2-1; 10 bases line up with TRBD2. With 3 bases clipped from V and 2 bases from J, the junction kept 4 bases outside the gene matches. Per germline, CDR1 KGHSH and CDR2 LQKENI. This CDR3 region has 16 residues. This chain's CDR3 is CASSPLAGVAYNEQFF. CDR3 coding DNA: TGTGCCAGCTCACCTCTAGCGGGAGTGGCCTACAATGAGCAGTTCTTC.

This rearrangement joins TRBV19 to TRBJ2-7, with TRBD2 matching 7 bases. Germline assignment: CDR1 LNHDA and CDR2 SQIVND (reference sequence). Trimming took 1 base from V and 7 from J; bases not matched to a gene: 4. The CDR3 spans 13 residues. CDR3 residues: CASSIAKGGEQYF. The CDR3 nucleotides are TGTGCCAGTAGTATAGCGAAGGGAGGGGAGCAGTACTTC.

V is TRBV7-2 and J is TRBJ1-6, with TRBD1 identical over 8 bases. The CDR3 sequence is 15 residues long. V gave up 5 bases and J gave up 11 bases; unmatched junction bases: 11. Per the germline V gene, CDR1 is SGHTA and CDR2 is FQGNSA. CDR3 DNA: TGTGCCAGCAGCGACTGGACAGGGCTAAGGGCACCCCTCCACTTT. Translated: CASSDWTGLRAPLHF.

This clone was found once. The gene calls are TRBV4-1 and TRBJ2-2; TRBD2 might be the D (6 bases). Germline CDR1 is MGHRA and CDR2 is YSYEKL. V lost 0 bases to trimming and J lost 4 bases, with 18 bases between them. This CDR3 has 18 amino acids. CDR3 bases: TGCGCCAGCAGCCAAGAAAGACTTCCGGGGGTGGGCACCGGGGAGCTGTTTTTT. This translates into CASSQERLPGVGTGELFF.

In this sample, this clone turned up once. This sequence joins TRBV5-1 and TRBJ2-2; the D gene is possibly TRBD2 (6 bases). Germline CDR1 is SGHRS and CDR2 is YFSETQ. The CDR3 runs 16 residues. V gave up 2 bases and J gave up 0 bases, with 11 bases separating them. CDR3: CASSLVSGSNTGELFF. The CDR3 coding sequence is TGCGCCAGCAGCTTAGTGAGCGGGTCGAACACCGGGGAGCTGTTTTTT.

This clone was seen once. The J gene is TRBJ1-1, the V gene TRBV19; D gene uncertain. The CDR3 spans 13 residues. The ends were cut back, 9 bases at V and 1 base at J, with 12 bases in the middle. The germline gives CDR1 LNHDA, CDR2 SQIVND (reference sequence). The CDR3 DNA reads as TGTGCCAGCCAGCGGGCATCGAACACTGAAGCTTTCTTT. This translates into CASQRASNTEAFF.

This clone was seen more than once but under ten times. The CDR3 here is CASSKIAGGPGANVLTF. The CDR3 DNA reads TGTGCCAGCAGCAAAATAGCGGGAGGGCCTGGGGCCAACGTCCTGACTTTC. The V call is TRBV21-1, the J call TRBJ2-6; the table calls TRBD2, which could not be checked here. TRBV21-1 is a recognized pseudogene. The CDR3 consists of 17 residues.

The chain links TRBV30 to TRBJ1-1; no reliable D call. Trimming pared 6 bases from V and 6 bases from J, leaving 8 bases between. The CDR3 has 10 residues. The V gene's germline CDR1 is GTSNPN and CDR2 SVGIG (reference sequence). CDR3 residues: CACKTPEAFF. The CDR3 region has the DNA TGTGCCTGTAAGACGCCTGAAGCTTTCTTT.

The CDR3 DNA is TGTGCCAGCAGCTTGGTACAGTCGAACACCGGGGAGCTGTTTTTT. Encoded protein: CASSLVQSNTGELFF. The chain is built from TRBV5-5 and TRBJ2-2; the D is unclear. Trimming removed 0 bases from V and 0 bases from J, with 6 bases in between. CDR1 and CDR2 from the germline V gene are SGHKS and YYEKEE (reference sequence). This CDR3 is built from 15 residues.

This rearrangement joins TRBV6-6 to TRBJ2-1; D assignment may be TRBD1 or TRBD2 (6 bases each). Trimming left V 7 bases short and J 0 bases short, with 10 bases between. The CDR3 has 14 residues. Germline V gene sequence: CDR1 MNHNY, CDR2 SVGAGI (reference sequence). The CDR3 sequence is CASTEGGSYNEQFF. CDR3 sequence (DNA): TGTGCCAGCACGGAGGGGGGCTCCTACAATGAGCAGTTCTTC.

This clone was seen more than once but under ten times. V gene TRBV28 combines with J gene TRBJ1-2; 7 bases agree with TRBD1. CDR3 length equals 14 residues. Germline-derived CDR1 and CDR2 are MDHEN and SYDVKM. J lost 8 bases, V lost 3 bases, and 9 bases had no gene match. The CDR3 bases are TGTGCCAGCAGTTTTCAAACAGGGGCAGGGGGCTACACCTTC. It codes for CASSFQTGAGGYTF.

The rearrangement links TRBV28 to TRBJ1-4; 7 bases align to TRBD1. The CDR3 spans 15 residues. Germline assignment: CDR1 MDHEN and CDR2 SYDVKM. Trimming cost V 8 bases and J 5 bases; bases outside gene matches: 11. DNA of the CDR3: TGTGCCAGCGAACTCGAGGGGGCGGGAAATGAAAAACTGTTTTTT. As protein: CASELEGAGNEKLFF. Together with reference TRBV28 and TRBJ1-4, the CDR3 gives the full variable domain: DVKVTQSSRYLVKRTGEKVFLECVQDMDHENMFWYRQDPGLGLRLIYFSYDVKMKEKGDIPEGYSVSREKKERFSLILESASTNQTSMYLCASELEGAGNEKLFFGSGTQLSVL.

The V and J genes are TRBV28 and TRBJ2-1; D might be TRBD1 or TRBD2, each matching 6 bases. Trimming removed 4 bases at V and 8 bases at J, with 15 bases between. CDR3 length: 14 residues. The germline V gene has CDR1 MDHEN and CDR2 SYDVKM. The CDR3 nucleotides read TGTGCCAGCAGTTCCCCGGGTGGGGGGCATGAGCAGTTCTTC. Translated: CASSSPGGGHEQFF.